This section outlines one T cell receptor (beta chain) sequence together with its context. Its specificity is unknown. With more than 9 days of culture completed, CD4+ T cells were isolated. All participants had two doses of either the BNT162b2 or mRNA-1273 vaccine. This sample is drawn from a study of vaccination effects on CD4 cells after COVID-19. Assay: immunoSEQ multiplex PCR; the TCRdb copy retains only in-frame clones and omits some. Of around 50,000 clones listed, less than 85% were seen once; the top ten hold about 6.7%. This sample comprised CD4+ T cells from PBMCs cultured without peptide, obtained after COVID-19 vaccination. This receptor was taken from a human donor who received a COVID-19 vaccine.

The CDR3 region is CASSTGLAGGADTQYF. In DNA, the CDR3 is TGCGCCAGCAGCACGGGACTAGCGGGAGGGGCAGATACGCAGTATTTT. The chain employs TRBV5-1 and TRBJ2-3; 16 bases are a match to TRBD2. The V segment lost 4 bases and the J segment 4 bases; nucleotides outside the gene matches: 3. CDR1 is SGHRS, CDR2 YFSETQ, per germline. There are 16 residues in the CDR3.